This T cell receptor (beta chain) stems from a study of T cell repertoires in cytomegalovirus infection. Deletions cut 6 bases from V and 5 bases from J, with 13 bases between. The CDR3 extends over 13 amino acids. The germline V gene encodes CDR1 SEHNR and CDR2 FQNEAQ (reference sequence). TCRdb fed the reads into MiXCR, producing one record per CDR3 protein. The sample consists of 75,000 to 100,000 distinct CDR3 sequences, under 55% of them appearing once. Findings and caveats of the study: Ex vivo, HLA-C-restricted CMV-specific TCR beta clonotypes prevailed over the rest of the response.

Details on this clonotype: Antigen: not known.

This receptor was obtained from a human donor in good health (CMV status not recorded). Some clones in this sample may be carry-over from other donors' samples. The chain carries TRBV7-9 and TRBJ2-5; no clear D. Sample: CD8+ T cells from cultured PBMCs, taken from culture after CMV antigen stimulation. The DNA of the CDR3 is TGTGCCAGCAGAAAACCAGGAGAGGAGACCCAGTACTTC. It codes for CASRKPGEETQYF.